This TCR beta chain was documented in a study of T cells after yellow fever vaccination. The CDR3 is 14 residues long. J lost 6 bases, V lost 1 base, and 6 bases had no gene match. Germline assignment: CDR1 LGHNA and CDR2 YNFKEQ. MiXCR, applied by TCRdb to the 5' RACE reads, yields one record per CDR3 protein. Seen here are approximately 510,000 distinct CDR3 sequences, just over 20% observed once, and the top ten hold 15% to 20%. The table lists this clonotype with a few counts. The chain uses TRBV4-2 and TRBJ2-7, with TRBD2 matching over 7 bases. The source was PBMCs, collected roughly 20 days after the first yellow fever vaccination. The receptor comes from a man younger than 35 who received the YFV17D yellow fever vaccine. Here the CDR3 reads CASSQGTRDSEQYF. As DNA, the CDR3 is TGTGCCAGCAGCCAAGGGACTAGAGACTCCGAGCAGTACTTC.